This T cell receptor (beta chain) appears in the sequencing data of a study of T cells in Graves' hyperthyroidism and ophthalmopathy. Study-wide background: Peripheral blood was obtained at initial diagnosis, preceding any treatment. Findings and limits, study-wide: Ophthalmopathy, as predicted by the model, came a median roughly 6.3 months after the prediction. Most clonotypes expanded in the thyroid (above 0.001) were also present in blood.

TCR beta CDR3 regions were amplified from RNA. First-round RT-PCR of the TCR CDR3 relied on the HTBI primer set. Using its own MiXCR run on the multiplex PCR reads, TCRdb lists one record per CDR3 protein. Of hundreds of thousands of distinct CDR3 sequences listed, roughly 37% are singletons. V lost 6 bases, J lost 0 bases, and 15 bases lay in between. This CDR3 is built from 15 residues. CDR1 is MDHEN and CDR2 is SYDVKM in the germline V gene. PBMCs came from less than 11 ml fresh peripheral blood. Regarding this clonotype: No antigen is known for it.

The sample taken for sequencing was blood. The sequence derives from a man aged 18 to 29 with Graves' hyperthyroidism. The chain links TRBV28 to TRBJ2-7; D is possibly TRBD1 (6 bases). In DNA, the CDR3 is TGTGCCAGCAGGCCAGCAGGACAGAGCTCCTACGAGCAGTACTTC. This codes for CASRPAGQSSYEQYF.